Listed here are 26 T cell receptor beta chains from one sample, sequenced in a study of T cell changes during pregnancy in multiple sclerosis. TCRdb's table, derived via immunoSEQ multiplex PCR, lists solely in-frame clones and lacks some. The sample has roughly 100,000 clones; about 89% are singletons. The sample here was peripheral blood, taken before pregnancy. These receptors all stem from a female donor with multiple sclerosis, enrolled in a pregnancy study.

This sequence joins TRBV11-3 and TRBJ2-7; 12 bases line up with TRBD2. Unmatched junction bases numbered 6, after V lost 4 bases and J lost 5 bases. Germline CDR1 and CDR2: SGHNT and YENEEA. This CDR3 spans 15 amino acids. The CDR3 is CASSSGLAGRNEQYF. The CDR3 coding sequence is TGTGCCAGCAGCTCCGGACTAGCGGGAAGGAACGAGCAGTACTTC.

The V call is TRBV6-4, the J call TRBJ2-2, with 11 bases that match TRBD1. The CDR3 contains 16 residues. From germline, CDR1 is MRHNA and CDR2 SNTAGT. After removal of 7 bases from V and 4 bases from J, the junction contained 8 bases not matched to a gene. DNA for the CDR3: TGTGCCAGCAAGGGACAGGGGGTCGCGGGCACCGGGGAGCTGTTTTTT. Encoded protein: CASKGQGVAGTGELFF.

V usage is TRBV7-6 and J usage is TRBJ1-2, with D uncertain. V lost 9 bases and J lost 3, with 17 bases in between. The CDR3 sequence is 14 residues long. Germline V gene data show CDR1 as SGHVS and CDR2 as FNYEAQ. The CDR3 sequence is CASQPAGRDYGYTF. The CDR3 bases are TGTGCCAGTCAGCCGGCGGGGAGGGACTATGGCTACACCTTC. Using reference TRBV7-6 and TRBJ1-2 for the parts outside the CDR3, the full variable domain is GAGVSQSPRYKVTKRGQDVALRCDPISGHVSLYWYRQALGQGPEFLTYFNYEAQQDKSGLPNDRFSAERPEGSISTLTIQRTEQRDSAMYRCASQPAGRDYGYTFGSGTRLTVV.

The chain uses TRBV28 and TRBJ2-1; D might be TRBD1 (6 bases). Germline-derived CDR1 and CDR2 are MDHEN and SYDVKM. The CDR3 runs 12 residues. Trimming shortened V by 6 bases and J by 6 bases, and 9 bases separated the two germline ends. This CDR3 is CASSSQGNEQFF. Written as DNA, the CDR3 is TGTGCCAGCAGCTCACAGGGCAATGAGCAGTTCTTC.

The chain employs TRBV7-3 and TRBJ2-1; TRBD2 aligns across 10 bases. The CDR3 contains 15 residues. With 5 bases clipped from V and 4 bases from J, the junction kept 5 bases outside the gene matches. CDR1 is SGHTA and CDR2 is FQGTGA in the germline V gene. The CDR3 DNA is TGTGCCAGCAGCCCCCTAGCGGGAGCGTACAATGAGCAGTTCTTC. As protein: CASSPLAGAYNEQFF. Full variable domain (outside the CDR3, taken from reference TRBV7-3 and TRBJ2-1): GAGVSQTPSNKVTEKGKYVELRCDPISGHTALYWYRQSLGQGPEFLIYFQGTGAADDSGLPNDRFFAVRPEGSVSTLKIQRTERGDSAVYLCASSPLAGAYNEQFFGPGTRLTVL.

In its sample, this clone was seen once. The V call is TRBV19, the J call TRBJ1-5; 7 bases are a match to TRBD1. This CDR3 has 13 residues. The germline V gene has CDR1 LNHDA and CDR2 SQIVND (reference sequence). V lost 8 bases and J lost 4; bases outside the gene matches: 5. The CDR3, as DNA: TGTGCCAGTGGGGACAGATCAAATCAGCCCCAGCATTTT. It is translated as CASGDRSNQPQHF.

This clone was observed once. The V gene is TRBV19, the J gene TRBJ1-2; 7 bases are a match to TRBD1. The germline gives CDR1 LNHDA, CDR2 SQIVND (reference sequence). The CDR3 spans 14 residues. Trimming at V came to 3 bases and at J to 1 base, leaving 2 bases not matched to a gene. CDR3 nucleotides: TGTGCCAGTAGTATCCCAGGGGGTAACTATGGCTACACCTTC. This translates into CASSIPGGNYGYTF.

The genes are TRBV6-5 and TRBJ1-2; D unclear. The V end was cut by 2 bases, the J end by 0 bases, with 10 bases between. CDR3 length equals 15 residues. Germline CDR1 and CDR2: MNHEY and SVGAGI. The CDR3 DNA reads TGTGCCAGCAGTTACAGGAGCTTAGCTAACTATGGCTACACCTTC. It encodes CASSYRSLANYGYTF.

V gene TRBV29-1 combines with J gene TRBJ1-5; maybe TRBD1 (6 bases). There are 13 residues in the CDR3. Trimming removed 5 bases at V and 5 bases at J, with 13 bases between. Germline CDR1 is SQVTM and CDR2 is ANQGSEA. CDR3 nucleotide sequence: TGCAGCGTTAATCAGGGGTTGGATCAGCCCCAGCATTTT. It is translated as CSVNQGLDQPQHF.

The rearrangement links TRBV5-1 to TRBJ2-7, with no clear D. Germline CDR1 and CDR2: SGHRS and YFSETQ. V lost 0 bases, J lost 2 bases, and 6 bases lay in between. The CDR3 spans 13 residues. CDR3 residues: CASSLDSTYEQYF. The CDR3 DNA reads TGCGCCAGCAGCTTGGACAGTACCTACGAGCAGTACTTC.

The chain has TRBV5-1 and TRBJ2-2, with D maybe TRBD1 (6 bases). This CDR3 region has 16 residues. Germline lookup yields CDR1 SGHRS and CDR2 YFSETQ. V lost 4 bases and J 7 bases, leaving 20 bases between the germline ends. The CDR3 loop is CASSPRPGVRDGELFF. DNA for the CDR3: TGCGCCAGCAGCCCAAGGCCAGGGGTCCGAGACGGGGAGCTGTTTTTT.

The V and J genes are TRBV2 and TRBJ2-5; TRBD1 is a possible D gene (6 bases). The length of the CDR3 is 13 residues. V lost 7 bases and J 0 bases, leaving 9 bases between the germline ends. From germline, CDR1 is SNHLY and CDR2 FYNNEI. The CDR3 DNA reads as TGTGCCAGCATGCAGGGGAACCAAGAGACCCAGTACTTC. This gives the protein CASMQGNQETQYF.

The chain recombines TRBV18 with TRBJ2-1; 10 bases match TRBD2. The length of the CDR3 is 15 residues. The J segment lost 4 bases and the V segment lost 6 bases, leaving 6 bases of the junction unmatched. Germline lookup yields CDR1 KGHSH and CDR2 LQKENI. CDR3: CASSPRTSGYNEQFF. For the CDR3, the DNA is TGTGCCAGCTCTCCGAGGACTAGCGGTTACAATGAGCAGTTCTTC.

The chain joins TRBV10-3 to TRBJ2-1; 7 nucleotides agree with TRBD1. CDR3 length: 15 residues. Germline lookup yields CDR1 ENHRY and CDR2 SYGVKD. V shed 0 bases, J shed 7 bases, and the junction held 6 bases outside the gene matches. CDR3 DNA sequence: TGTGCCATCAGTGAGTCTGTGACAGGGCCGAATGAGCAGTTCTTC. The encoded protein is CAISESVTGPNEQFF.

This clone appeared a single time. This sequence joins TRBV19 and TRBJ1-5, with D possibly TRBD1 on 6 matching bases. V was pared by 4 bases and J by 9 bases, with 13 bases between. The CDR3 runs 13 residues. Germline CDR1 reads LNHDA; CDR2 reads SQIVND (reference sequence). The CDR3 sequence: CASSSTGWAPQHF. CDR3 coding DNA: TGTGCCAGTAGTAGCACAGGGTGGGCGCCCCAGCATTTT. The variable domain in full, completed from reference TRBV19 and TRBJ1-5, reads DGGITQSPKYLFRKEGQNVTLSCEQNLNHDAMYWYRQDPGQGLRLIYYSQIVNDFQKGDIAEGYSVSREKKESFPLTVTSAQKNPTAFYLCASSSTGWAPQHFGDGTRLSIL.

The chain is built from TRBV27 and TRBJ1-4; D remains ambiguous. Trimming shortened V by 8 bases and J by 1 base, and 20 bases separated the two germline ends. The germline V gene has CDR1 MNHEY and CDR2 SMNVEV (reference sequence). CDR3 length: 17 amino acids. CDR3 DNA sequence: TGTGCCAGCGCCAGACTGAACAAGGAAGGAACTAATGAAAAACTGTTTTTT. This translates into CASARLNKEGTNEKLFF.

The chain recombines TRBV15 with TRBJ2-2; D is possibly TRBD1 (6 bases). In germline, CDR1 is LNHNV, CDR2 YYDKDF (reference sequence). The CDR3 extends over 17 amino acids. V was pared by 2 bases and J by 1 base, with 14 bases between. The CDR3 DNA sequence: TGTGCCACCAGCAGACCGTGGGACACCGGGAACACCGGGGAGCTGTTTTTT. Its translation: CATSRPWDTGNTGELFF. The whole variable domain, filled in from reference TRBV15 and TRBJ2-2, reads DAMVIQNPRYQVTQFGKPVTLSCSQTLNHNVMYWYQQKSSQAPKLLFHYYDKDFNNEADTPDNFQSRRPNTSFCFLDIRSPGLGDTAMYLCATSRPWDTGNTGELFFGEGSRLTVL.

The gene calls are TRBV18 and TRBJ1-1; perhaps TRBD1 as D (6 bases). Trimming took off 3 bases at V and 4 bases at J, with 15 bases between the two ends. The germline gives CDR1 KGHSH, CDR2 LQKENI. The CDR3 loop spans 15 amino acids. CDR3 bases: TGTGCCAGCTCACCGACGACAGGAGTGGGCACTGAAGCTTTCTTT. Protein product: CASSPTTGVGTEAFF.

Worth noting for this clone: One end of the junction does not line up with germline, which may come from a read error. The rearrangement uses TRBV7-3 and TRBJ2-7; TRBD1 agrees at 9 bases. Germline V CDR1 and CDR2: SGHTA, FQGTGA. The CDR3 is made up of 15 amino acids. The CDR3 nucleotides are TGCGCCAGCAGTTTCGGACAGGGGTTCGACTACGAGCAGTACTTC. This encodes CASSFGQGFDYEQYF.

V is TRBV19 and J is TRBJ2-2, with 7 positions matching TRBD2. The CDR3 sequence is 14 residues long. V lost 4 bases to trimming and J lost 3 bases; unmatched junction nucleotides: 2. Germline lookup yields CDR1 LNHDA and CDR2 SQIVND (reference sequence). CDR3 protein: CASSRAGYTGELFF. The DNA for the CDR3 is TGTGCCAGTAGTAGAGCGGGATACACCGGGGAGCTGTTTTTT. The full variable domain, rest sourced from reference TRBV19 and TRBJ2-2, is DGGITQSPKYLFRKEGQNVTLSCEQNLNHDAMYWYRQDPGQGLRLIYYSQIVNDFQKGDIAEGYSVSREKKESFPLTVTSAQKNPTAFYLCASSRAGYTGELFFGEGSRLTVL.

V and J are TRBV18 and TRBJ2-7; a weak D match, TRBD1 (6 bases). The CDR3 has 16 residues. Per germline, CDR1 KGHSH and CDR2 LQKENI. The V and J ends lost 1 base and 3 bases respectively, with 16 bases between them. The chain's CDR3 is CASSPRGTGPNYEQYF. The CDR3 DNA sequence: TGTGCCAGCTCACCACGGGGTACAGGGCCGAACTACGAGCAGTACTTC. The variable domain in full, with the rest retrieved from reference TRBV18 and TRBJ2-7, is NAGVMQNPRHLVRRRGQEARLRCSPMKGHSHVYWYRQLPEEGLKFMVYLQKENIIDESGMPKERFSAEFPKEGPSILRIQQVVRGDSAAYFCASSPRGTGPNYEQYFGPGTRLTVT.

The gene calls are TRBV30 and TRBJ2-3, with a tentative D call TRBD2 (7 bases). This CDR3 spans 15 amino acids. The V end was cut by 8 bases, the J end by 2 bases, with 20 bases between. The germline V gene encodes CDR1 GTSNPN and CDR2 SVGIG (reference sequence). The CDR3 here is CAAIRGAGNTDTQYF. CDR3 bases: TGTGCCGCGATCCGGGGGGCCGGGAACACAGATACGCAGTATTTT. Supplemented by reference TRBV30 and TRBJ2-3, the full variable domain reads SQTIHQWPATLVQPVGSPLSLECTVEGTSNPNLYWYRQAAGRGLQLLFYSVGIGQISSEVPQNLSASRPQDRQFILSSKKLLLSDSGFYLCAAIRGAGNTDTQYFGPGTRLTVL.

This chain uses TRBV9 with TRBJ2-5, with TRBD1 identical over 9 bases. J lost 0 bases, V lost 5 bases, and 5 bases had no gene match. The CDR3 runs to 15 residues. Germline V CDR1 and CDR2: SGDLS, YYNGEE. The CDR3 DNA sequence: TGTGCCAGCAGTTGGACAGGGGAGAACCAAGAGACCCAGTACTTC. This gives the protein CASSWTGENQETQYF.

CDR3 amino acids: CASSENGQGGYEQYF. Here the CDR3 DNA reads TGTGCCAGTAGCGAAAACGGACAGGGTGGTTACGAGCAGTACTTC. The chain joins TRBV19 to TRBJ2-7, with 8 positions matching TRBD1. This CDR3 has 15 residues. The ends lost 6 bases at V and 4 bases at J; junction bases unmatched: 11. In germline, CDR1 is LNHDA, CDR2 SQIVND (reference sequence). The variable domain in full, completed from reference TRBV19 and TRBJ2-7, reads DGGITQSPKYLFRKEGQNVTLSCEQNLNHDAMYWYRQDPGQGLRLIYYSQIVNDFQKGDIAEGYSVSREKKESFPLTVTSAQKNPTAFYLCASSENGQGGYEQYFGPGTRLTVT.

The rearrangement joins TRBV6-4 to TRBJ2-2; D remains unclear. CDR1 and CDR2 from the germline V gene are MRHNA and SNTAGT. The V gene lost 2 bases and the J gene lost 5 bases, with 6 bases spanning the gap. This CDR3 region has 13 residues. The CDR3 protein is CASSDPRTGELFF. The CDR3 DNA reads as TGTGCCAGCAGTGACCCCCGTACCGGGGAGCTGTTTTTT.

The rearrangement uses TRBV7-6 and TRBJ2-3; TRBD1 matches 8 bases. The CDR3 consists of 15 residues. Unmatched junction bases numbered 7, after V lost 4 bases and J lost 4 bases. In germline, CDR1 is SGHVS, CDR2 FNYEAQ. DNA of the CDR3: TGTGCCAGCAGCTCGAACAGGGGGGCCTCAGATACGCAGTATTTT. This encodes CASSSNRGASDTQYF. Full variable domain (remainder filled in from reference TRBV7-6 and TRBJ2-3): GAGVSQSPRYKVTKRGQDVALRCDPISGHVSLYWYRQALGQGPEFLTYFNYEAQQDKSGLPNDRFSAERPEGSISTLTIQRTEQRDSAMYRCASSSNRGASDTQYFGPGTRLTVL.